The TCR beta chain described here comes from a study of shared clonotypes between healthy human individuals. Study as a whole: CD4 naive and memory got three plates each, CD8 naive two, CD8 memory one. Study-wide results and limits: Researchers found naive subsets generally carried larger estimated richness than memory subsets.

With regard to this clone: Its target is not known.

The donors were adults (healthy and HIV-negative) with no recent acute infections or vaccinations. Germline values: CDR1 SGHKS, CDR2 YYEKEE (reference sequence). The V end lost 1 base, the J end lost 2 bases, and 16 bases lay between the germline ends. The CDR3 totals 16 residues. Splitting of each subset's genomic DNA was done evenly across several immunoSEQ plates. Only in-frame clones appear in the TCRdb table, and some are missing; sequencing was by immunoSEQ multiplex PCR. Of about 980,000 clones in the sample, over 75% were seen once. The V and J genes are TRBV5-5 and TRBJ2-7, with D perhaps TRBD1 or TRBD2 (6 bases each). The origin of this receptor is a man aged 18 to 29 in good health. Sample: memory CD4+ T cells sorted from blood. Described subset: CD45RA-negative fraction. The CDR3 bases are TGTGCCAGCAGCTTGTATCCGAACGGGGGCACCTACGAGCAGTACTTC. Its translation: CASSLYPNGGTYEQYF.